This T cell receptor beta chain emerged from a study of blood T cell repertoires in COVID-19. Study summary: Sample material is recorded as cDNA or gDNA derived from T cells, B-cell-depleted T cells, or PBMCs.

Profiling relied on immunoSEQ multiplex PCR, and the TCRdb table lists in-frame clones only, not all of them. The sample includes more than 95,000 clones, about 80% of them seen just once. The CDR3 has 15 amino acids. With 2 bases clipped from V and 5 bases from J, the junction kept 9 bases outside the gene matches. Germline V gene sequence: CDR1 SGDLS, CDR2 YYNGEE. Sequenced material: peripheral blood. The V gene is TRBV9, the J gene TRBJ1-2; TRBD1 aligns across 7 bases. This clonotype was obtained from a man in his fifties or sixties with acute or convalescent COVID-19. The CDR3 reads CASSVSLRDRYGYTF. The CDR3, as DNA: TGTGCCAGCAGCGTCTCCCTCCGGGACAGATATGGCTACACCTTC.